The clone carrying this T cell receptor beta chain was observed a few times. Antigen: not known. CDR1 and CDR2 (germline): MDHEN, SYDVKM. V dropped 3 bases and J dropped 2 bases, with 24 bases sitting between them. This CDR3 is built from 19 residues. Produced via immunoSEQ multiplex PCR; TCRdb's table is partial and in-frame only. The sample includes tens of thousands of clones, 60% to 75% of them seen just once. This entry is derived from a study of radiotherapy plus CTLA-4 blockade in lung cancer. Study-wide results and caveats: Researchers report tumor-derived TCR clones expanding in blood after radiotherapy plus ipilimumab.

This TCR came from a human donor with non-small cell lung cancer whose response to radiotherapy plus ipilimumab could not be evaluated. V usage is TRBV28 and J usage is TRBJ2-3; a possible D gene is TRBD1 (6 bases). The specimen was peripheral blood, collected from a patient treated with radiotherapy plus ipilimumab. CDR3 nucleotide sequence: TGTGCCAGCAGTTTCACCTCTCACCGACCACAGGGTGACACAGATACGCAGTATTTT. Its translation: CASSFTSHRPQGDTDTQYF.